This TCR beta chain was observed in a study of shared clonotypes between healthy human individuals. TCRdb's copy holds only in-frame clones and misses some; the assay was immunoSEQ multiplex PCR. The sample holds 800,000 to 950,000 clones, 95% to 97% seen once. CD8 cells classed as naive were CD45RO-negative and positively selected for CCR7, excluding terminally differentiated effector memory CD45RA+ cells. Only Caucasian adults living in Nashville, Tennessee served as donors. The germline V gene has CDR1 SEHNR and CDR2 FQNEAQ (reference sequence). CDR3 length equals 14 residues. V was cut by 5 bases and J by 2 bases, with 13 bases left in between.

The specimen was naive CD8+ T cells sorted from blood. The V and J genes are TRBV7-9 and TRBJ2-7; D is possibly TRBD2 (6 bases). This TCR was sampled from a man aged 30 to 39 in good health. The CDR3 loop reads CASSRGTYPYEQYF. The CDR3 region has the DNA TGTGCCAGCAGCCGAGGGACTTACCCCTACGAGCAGTACTTC.